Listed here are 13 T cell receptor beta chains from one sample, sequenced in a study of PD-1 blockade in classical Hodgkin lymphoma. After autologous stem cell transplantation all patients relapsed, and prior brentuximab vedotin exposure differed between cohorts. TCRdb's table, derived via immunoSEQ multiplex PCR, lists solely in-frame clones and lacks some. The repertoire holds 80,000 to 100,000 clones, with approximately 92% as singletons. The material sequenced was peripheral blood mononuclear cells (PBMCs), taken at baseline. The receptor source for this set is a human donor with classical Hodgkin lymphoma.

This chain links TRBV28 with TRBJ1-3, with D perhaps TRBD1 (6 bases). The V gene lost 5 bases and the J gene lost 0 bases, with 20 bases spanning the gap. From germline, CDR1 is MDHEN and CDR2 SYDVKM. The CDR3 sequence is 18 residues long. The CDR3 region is CASSLLVALDSSGNTIYF. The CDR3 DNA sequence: TGTGCCAGCAGTCTCCTCGTAGCACTGGACAGCTCTGGAAACACCATATATTTT.

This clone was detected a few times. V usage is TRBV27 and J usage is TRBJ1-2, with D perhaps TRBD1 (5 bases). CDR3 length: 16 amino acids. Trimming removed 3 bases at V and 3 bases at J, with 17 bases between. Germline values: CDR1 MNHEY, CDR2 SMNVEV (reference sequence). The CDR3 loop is CASSFYGGGVYYGYTF. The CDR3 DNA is TGTGCCAGCAGTTTCTATGGGGGTGGGGTTTACTATGGCTACACCTTC.

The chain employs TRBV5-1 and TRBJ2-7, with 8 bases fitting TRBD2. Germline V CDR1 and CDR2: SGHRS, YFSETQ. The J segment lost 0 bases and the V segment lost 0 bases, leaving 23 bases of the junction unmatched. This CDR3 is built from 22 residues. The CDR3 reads CASSLVPRGGGMFHPISYEQYF. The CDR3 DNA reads TGCGCCAGCAGCTTGGTCCCTCGGGGGGGCGGGATGTTCCACCCCATCTCCTACGAGCAGTACTTC.

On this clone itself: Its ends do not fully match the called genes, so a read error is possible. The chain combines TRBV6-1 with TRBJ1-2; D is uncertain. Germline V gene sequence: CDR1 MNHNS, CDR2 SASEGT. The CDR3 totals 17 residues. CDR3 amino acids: CASTETPRLGLYYGYTF. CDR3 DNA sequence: TGTGCCAGCACTGAAACGCCCCGACTGGGGTTGTACTATGGCTACACCTTC.

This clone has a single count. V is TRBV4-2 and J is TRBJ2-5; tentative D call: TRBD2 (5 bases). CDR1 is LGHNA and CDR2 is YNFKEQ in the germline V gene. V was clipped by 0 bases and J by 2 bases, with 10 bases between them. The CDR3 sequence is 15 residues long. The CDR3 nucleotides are TGTGCCAGCAGCCAAGAAAGCGGACGGCAAGAGACCCAGTACTTC. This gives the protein CASSQESGRQETQYF.

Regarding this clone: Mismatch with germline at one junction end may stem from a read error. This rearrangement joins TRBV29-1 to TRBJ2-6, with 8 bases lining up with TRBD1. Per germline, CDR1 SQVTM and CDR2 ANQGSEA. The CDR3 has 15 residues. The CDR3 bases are TGCAGCGTAGAAGAGACAGGGGCTGGGGCCAACGTCCTGACTTTC. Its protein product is CSVEETGAGANVLTF.

In DNA, the CDR3 is TGTGCCTGGAGCCCAGGGTTCGACGAGCAGTACTTC. This translates into CAWSPGFDEQYF. V usage is TRBV30 and J usage is TRBJ2-7, with D perhaps TRBD1 (5 bases). V gave up 3 bases and J gave up 5 bases, with 11 bases separating them. Germline V gene data show CDR1 as GTSNPN and CDR2 as SVGIG (reference sequence). CDR3 length: 12 amino acids.

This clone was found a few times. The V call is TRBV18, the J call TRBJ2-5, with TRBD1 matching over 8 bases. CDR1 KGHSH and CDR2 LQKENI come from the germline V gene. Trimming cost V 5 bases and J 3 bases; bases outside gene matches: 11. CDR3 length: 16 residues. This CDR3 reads CASSSGRQGYEETQYF. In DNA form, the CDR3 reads TGTGCCAGCTCATCGGGACGACAGGGGTATGAAGAGACCCAGTACTTC. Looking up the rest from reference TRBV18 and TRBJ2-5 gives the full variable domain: NAGVMQNPRHLVRRRGQEARLRCSPMKGHSHVYWYRQLPEEGLKFMVYLQKENIIDESGMPKERFSAEFPKEGPSILRIQQVVRGDSAAYFCASSSGRQGYEETQYFGPGTRLLVL.

The DNA for the CDR3 is TGCAGCGTTAGCTCGGGACACTGGAACACTGAAGCTTTCTTT. It translates to CSVSSGHWNTEAFF. The rearrangement links TRBV29-1 to TRBJ1-1; D possibly corresponds to TRBD1 (6 bases). Looked up from germline, CDR1 is SQVTM and CDR2 is ANQGSEA. CDR3 length: 14 residues. The V end lost 5 bases, the J end lost 1 base, and 14 bases lay between the germline ends.

The CDR3 coding sequence is TGTGCCAGCAGTGAGTCGACAGGGCAAGAGACCCAGTACTTC. This sequence encodes CASSESTGQETQYF. The V gene is TRBV25-1, the J gene TRBJ2-5; TRBD1 aligns across 7 bases. This CDR3 is 14 amino acids long. V trimming: 3 bases; J trimming: 2 bases; junction bases outside the gene matches: 3. CDR1 is MGHDK and CDR2 is SYGVNS in the germline V gene.

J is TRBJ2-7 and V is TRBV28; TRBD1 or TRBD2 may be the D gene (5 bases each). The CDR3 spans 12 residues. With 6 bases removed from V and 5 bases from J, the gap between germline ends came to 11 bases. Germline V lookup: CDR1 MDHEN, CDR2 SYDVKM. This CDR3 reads CASSRGTHEQYF. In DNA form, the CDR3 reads TGTGCCAGCAGCCGAGGGACCCACGAGCAGTACTTC.

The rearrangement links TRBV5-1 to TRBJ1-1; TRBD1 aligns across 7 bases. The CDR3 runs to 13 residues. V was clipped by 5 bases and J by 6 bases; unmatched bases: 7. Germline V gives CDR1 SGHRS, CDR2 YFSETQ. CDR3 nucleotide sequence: TGCGCCAGCAGGGCGCAGGGGGGTGCTGAAGCTTTCTTT. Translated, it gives CASRAQGGAEAFF.

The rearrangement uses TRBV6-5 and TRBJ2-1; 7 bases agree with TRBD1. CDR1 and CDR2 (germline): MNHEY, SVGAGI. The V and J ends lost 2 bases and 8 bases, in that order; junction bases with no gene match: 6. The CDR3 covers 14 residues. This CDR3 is CASSYRGRNDEQFF. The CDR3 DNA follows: TGTGCCAGCAGTTACAGGGGGCGTAACGATGAGCAGTTCTTC.